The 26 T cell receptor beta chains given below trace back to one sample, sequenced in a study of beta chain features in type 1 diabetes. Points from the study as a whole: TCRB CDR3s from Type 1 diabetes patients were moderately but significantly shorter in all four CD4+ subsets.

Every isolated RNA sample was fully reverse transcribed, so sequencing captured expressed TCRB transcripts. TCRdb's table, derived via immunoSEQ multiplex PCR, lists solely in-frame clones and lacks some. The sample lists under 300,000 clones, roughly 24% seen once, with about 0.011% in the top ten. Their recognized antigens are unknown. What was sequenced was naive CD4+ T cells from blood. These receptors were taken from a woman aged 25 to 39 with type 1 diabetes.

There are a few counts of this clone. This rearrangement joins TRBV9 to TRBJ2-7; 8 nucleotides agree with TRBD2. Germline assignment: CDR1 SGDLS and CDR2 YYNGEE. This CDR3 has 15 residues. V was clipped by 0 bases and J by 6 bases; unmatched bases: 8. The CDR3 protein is CASSVDGRVPSEQYF. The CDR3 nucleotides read TGTGCCAGCAGCGTAGACGGGAGGGTCCCCTCCGAGCAGTACTTC.

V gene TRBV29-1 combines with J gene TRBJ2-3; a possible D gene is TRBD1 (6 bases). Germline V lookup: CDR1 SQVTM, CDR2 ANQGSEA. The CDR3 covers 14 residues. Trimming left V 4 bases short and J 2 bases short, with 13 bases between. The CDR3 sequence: CSVARQELTDTQYF. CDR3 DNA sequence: TGCAGCGTTGCGAGACAGGAGCTCACAGATACGCAGTATTTT.

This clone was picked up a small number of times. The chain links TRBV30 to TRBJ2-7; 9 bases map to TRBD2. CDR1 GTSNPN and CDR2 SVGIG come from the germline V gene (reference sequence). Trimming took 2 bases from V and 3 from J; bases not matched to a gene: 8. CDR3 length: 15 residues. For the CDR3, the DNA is TGTGCCTGGAGTTCACAGACTAGCGGTCTCTACGAGCAGTACTTC. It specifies CAWSSQTSGLYEQYF.

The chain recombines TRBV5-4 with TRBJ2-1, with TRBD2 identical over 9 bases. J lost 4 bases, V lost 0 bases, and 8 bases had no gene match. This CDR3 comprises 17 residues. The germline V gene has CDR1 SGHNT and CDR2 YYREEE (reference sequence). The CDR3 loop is CASSLGATSGIYNEQFF. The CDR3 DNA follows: TGTGCCAGCAGCTTGGGGGCGACTAGCGGCATATACAATGAGCAGTTCTTC.

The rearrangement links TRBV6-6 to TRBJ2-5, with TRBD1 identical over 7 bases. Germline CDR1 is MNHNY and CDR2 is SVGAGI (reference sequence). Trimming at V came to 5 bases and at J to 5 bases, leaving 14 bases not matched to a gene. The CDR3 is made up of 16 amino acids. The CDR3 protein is CASSHQGDVNWETQYF. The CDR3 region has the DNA TGTGCCAGCAGTCATCAGGGGGACGTAAATTGGGAGACCCAGTACTTC.

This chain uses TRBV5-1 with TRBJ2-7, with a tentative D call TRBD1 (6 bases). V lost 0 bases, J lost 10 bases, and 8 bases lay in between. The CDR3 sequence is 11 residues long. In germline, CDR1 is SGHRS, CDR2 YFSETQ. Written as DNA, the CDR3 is TGCGCCAGCAGCTTGGACAGGGACCAGTACTTC. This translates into CASSLDRDQYF.

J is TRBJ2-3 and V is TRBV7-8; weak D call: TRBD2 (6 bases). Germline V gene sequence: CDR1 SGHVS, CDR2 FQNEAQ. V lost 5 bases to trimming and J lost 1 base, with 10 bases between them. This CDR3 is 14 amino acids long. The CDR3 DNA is TGTGCCAGCAGCCGGGCTAGCGGCACAGATACGCAGTATTTT. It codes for CASSRASGTDTQYF.

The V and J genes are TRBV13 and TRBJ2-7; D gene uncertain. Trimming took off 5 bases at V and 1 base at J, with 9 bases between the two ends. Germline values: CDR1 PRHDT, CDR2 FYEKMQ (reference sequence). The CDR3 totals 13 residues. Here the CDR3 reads CASSPQRSYEQYF. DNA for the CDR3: TGTGCCAGCAGCCCCCAGCGTTCCTACGAGCAGTACTTC.

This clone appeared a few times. CDR3 nucleotide sequence: TGTGCCAGCAGCTTAACTAGAGCGAATGAGCAGTTCTTC. Amino acids: CASSLTRANEQFF. J is TRBJ2-1 and V is TRBV7-3, with no clear D. The ends were cut back, 0 bases at V and 7 bases at J, with 7 bases in the middle. Germline V gene lookup returns CDR1 SGHTA and CDR2 FQGTGA. The CDR3 contains 13 residues.

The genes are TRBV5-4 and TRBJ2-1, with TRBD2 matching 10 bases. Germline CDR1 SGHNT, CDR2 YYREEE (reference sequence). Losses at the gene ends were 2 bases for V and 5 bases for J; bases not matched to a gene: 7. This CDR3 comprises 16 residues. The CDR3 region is CASSLSIGTSDNEQFF. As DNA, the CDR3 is TGTGCCAGCAGCTTAAGTATTGGGACTAGCGACAATGAGCAGTTCTTC. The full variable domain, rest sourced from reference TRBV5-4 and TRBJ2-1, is ETGVTQSPTHLIKTRGQQVTLRCSSQSGHNTVSWYQQALGQGPQFIFQYYREEENGRGNFPPRFSGLQFPNYSSELNVNALELDDSALYLCASSLSIGTSDNEQFFGPGTRLTVL.

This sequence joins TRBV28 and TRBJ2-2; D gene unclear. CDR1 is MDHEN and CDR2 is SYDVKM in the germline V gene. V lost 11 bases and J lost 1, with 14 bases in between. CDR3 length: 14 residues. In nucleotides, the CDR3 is TGTGCCGCCGCGACTGGTCTGAACACCGGGGAGCTGTTTTTT. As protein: CAAATGLNTGELFF. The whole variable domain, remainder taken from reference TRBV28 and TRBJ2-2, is DVKVTQSSRYLVKRTGEKVFLECVQDMDHENMFWYRQDPGLGLRLIYFSYDVKMKEKGDIPEGYSVSREKKERFSLILESASTNQTSMYLCAAATGLNTGELFFGEGSRLTVL.

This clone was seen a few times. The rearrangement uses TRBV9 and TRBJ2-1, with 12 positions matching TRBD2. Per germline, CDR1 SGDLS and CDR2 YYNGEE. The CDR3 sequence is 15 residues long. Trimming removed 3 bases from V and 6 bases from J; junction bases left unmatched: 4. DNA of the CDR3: TGTGCCAGCAGCGCGACTAGCGGGAGCTTCAATGAGCAGTTCTTC. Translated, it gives CASSATSGSFNEQFF.

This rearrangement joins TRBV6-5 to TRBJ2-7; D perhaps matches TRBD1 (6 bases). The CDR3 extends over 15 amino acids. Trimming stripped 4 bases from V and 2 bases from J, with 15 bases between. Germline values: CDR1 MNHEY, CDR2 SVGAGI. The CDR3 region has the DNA TGTGCCAGCAGTTTAATCGGGACACTTCCCTACGAGCAGTACTTC. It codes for CASSLIGTLPYEQYF.

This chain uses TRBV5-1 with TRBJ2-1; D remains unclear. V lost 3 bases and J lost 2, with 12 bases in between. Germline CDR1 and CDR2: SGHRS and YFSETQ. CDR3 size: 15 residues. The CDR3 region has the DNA TGCGCCAGCAGCTCACCCGACACCCCCTACAATGAGCAGTTCTTC. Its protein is CASSSPDTPYNEQFF.

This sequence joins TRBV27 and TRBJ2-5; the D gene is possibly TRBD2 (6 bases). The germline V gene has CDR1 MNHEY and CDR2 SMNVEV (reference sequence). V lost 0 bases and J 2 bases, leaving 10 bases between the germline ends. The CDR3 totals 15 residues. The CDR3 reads CASSLSGLIQETQYF. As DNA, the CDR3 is TGTGCCAGCAGTTTATCGGGACTGATACAAGAGACCCAGTACTTC.

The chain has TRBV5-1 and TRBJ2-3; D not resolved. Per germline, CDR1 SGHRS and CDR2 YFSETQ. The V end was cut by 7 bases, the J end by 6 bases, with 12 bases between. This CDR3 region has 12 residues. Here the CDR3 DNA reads TGCGCCAGCTCAGTATTTTCGGATACGCAGTATTTT. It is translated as CASSVFSDTQYF.

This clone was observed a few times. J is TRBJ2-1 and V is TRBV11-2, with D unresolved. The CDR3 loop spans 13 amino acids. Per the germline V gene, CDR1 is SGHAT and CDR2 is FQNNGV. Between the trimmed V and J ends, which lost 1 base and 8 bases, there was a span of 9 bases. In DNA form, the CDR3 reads TGTGCCAGCAGCTTAGTCCGAAGAGATGAGCAGTTCTTC. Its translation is CASSLVRRDEQFF.

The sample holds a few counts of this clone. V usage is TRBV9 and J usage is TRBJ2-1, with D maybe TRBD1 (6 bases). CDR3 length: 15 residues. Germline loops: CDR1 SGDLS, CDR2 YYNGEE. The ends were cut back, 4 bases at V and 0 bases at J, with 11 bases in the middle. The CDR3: CASSTPTGSYNEQFF. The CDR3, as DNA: TGTGCCAGCAGCACCCCGACAGGCTCCTACAATGAGCAGTTCTTC.

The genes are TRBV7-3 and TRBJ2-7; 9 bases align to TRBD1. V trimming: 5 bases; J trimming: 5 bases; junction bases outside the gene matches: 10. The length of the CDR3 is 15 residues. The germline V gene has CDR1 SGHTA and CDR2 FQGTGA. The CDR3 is CASSLQPGQGNEQYF. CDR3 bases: TGTGCCAGCAGCCTTCAGCCGGGACAGGGTAACGAGCAGTACTTC.

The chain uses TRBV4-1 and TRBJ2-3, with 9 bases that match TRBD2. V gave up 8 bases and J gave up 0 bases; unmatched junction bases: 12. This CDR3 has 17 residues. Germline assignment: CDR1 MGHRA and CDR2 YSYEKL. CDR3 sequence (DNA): TGCGCCAGCCAAAGGGCAAGACTAGCGGCTAGCACAGATACGCAGTATTTT. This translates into CASQRARLAASTDTQYF.

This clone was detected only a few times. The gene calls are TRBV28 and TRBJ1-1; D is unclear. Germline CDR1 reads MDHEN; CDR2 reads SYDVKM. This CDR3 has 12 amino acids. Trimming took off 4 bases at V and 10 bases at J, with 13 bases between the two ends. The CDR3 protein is CASSSPGYGAFF. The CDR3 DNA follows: TGTGCCAGCAGTTCCCCCGGGTATGGAGCTTTCTTT.

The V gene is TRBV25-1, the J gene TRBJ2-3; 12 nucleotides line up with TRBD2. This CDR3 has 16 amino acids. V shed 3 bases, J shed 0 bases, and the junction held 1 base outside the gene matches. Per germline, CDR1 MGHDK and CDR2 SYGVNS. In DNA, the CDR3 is TGTGCCAGCAGTGACGGACTAGCGGGAAGCACAGATACGCAGTATTTT. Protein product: CASSDGLAGSTDTQYF.

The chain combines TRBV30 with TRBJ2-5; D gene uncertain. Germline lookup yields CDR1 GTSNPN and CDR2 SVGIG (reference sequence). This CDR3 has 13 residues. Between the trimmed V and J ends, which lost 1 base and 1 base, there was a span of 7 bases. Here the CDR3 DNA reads TGTGCCTGGAGTGGGGCCTCCCAAGAGACCCAGTACTTC. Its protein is CAWSGASQETQYF.

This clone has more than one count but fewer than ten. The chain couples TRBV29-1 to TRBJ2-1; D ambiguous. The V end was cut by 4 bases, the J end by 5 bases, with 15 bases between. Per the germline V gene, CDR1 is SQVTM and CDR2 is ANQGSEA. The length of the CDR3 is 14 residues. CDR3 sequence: CSVGNYPNDNEQFF. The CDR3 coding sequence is TGCAGCGTTGGTAACTACCCAAATGACAATGAGCAGTTCTTC.

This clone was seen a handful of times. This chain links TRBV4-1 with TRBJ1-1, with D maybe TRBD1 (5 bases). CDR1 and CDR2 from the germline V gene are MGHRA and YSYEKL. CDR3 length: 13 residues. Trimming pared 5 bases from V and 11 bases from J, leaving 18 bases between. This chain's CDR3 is CASSSRPGSMAFF. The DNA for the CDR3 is TGCGCCAGCAGCTCCAGACCAGGGTCAATGGCTTTCTTT.

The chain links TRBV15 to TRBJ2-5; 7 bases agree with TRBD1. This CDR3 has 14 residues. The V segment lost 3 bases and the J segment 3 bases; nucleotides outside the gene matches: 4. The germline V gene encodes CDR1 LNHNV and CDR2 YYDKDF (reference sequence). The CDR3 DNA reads TGTGCCACCAGCAGCTTAGGGACAGAAGAGACCCAGTACTTC. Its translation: CATSSLGTEETQYF.